The next 13 T cell receptor beta chains were all read from a single sample in a study of blood T cell repertoires in COVID-19. Clones were sequenced by immunoSEQ multiplex PCR, and TCRdb holds only the in-frame ones, with some missing. The sample has some 170,000 clones; around 83% are singletons. Sequencing input: PBMCs or T cells enriched from blood (not recorded which). The source is a man aged 45 to 65 who had recovered from COVID-19.

V is TRBV15 and J is TRBJ1-5; no definite D call. This CDR3 contains 16 residues. V lost 0 bases and J 2 bases, leaving 11 bases between the germline ends. Germline V gene sequence: CDR1 LNHNV, CDR2 YYDKDF (reference sequence). The CDR3 is CATSRDLASGNQPQHF. The CDR3 DNA reads TGTGCCACCAGCAGAGATTTGGCCTCTGGCAATCAGCCCCAGCATTTT. The entire variable domain, with the rest obtained from reference TRBV15 and TRBJ1-5, is as follows: DAMVIQNPRYQVTQFGKPVTLSCSQTLNHNVMYWYQQKSSQAPKLLFHYYDKDFNNEADTPDNFQSRRPNTSFCFLDIRSPGLGDTAMYLCATSRDLASGNQPQHFGDGTRLSIL.

This chain uses TRBV10-3 with TRBJ1-5, with TRBD1 matching 8 bases. The CDR3 extends over 13 amino acids. V was clipped by 8 bases and J by 7 bases; unmatched bases: 7. In germline, CDR1 is ENHRY, CDR2 SYGVKD. The CDR3 is CAIGTGGRQPQHF. The CDR3 DNA reads as TGTGCCATCGGAACAGGGGGAAGGCAGCCCCAGCATTTT.

The chain has TRBV10-1 and TRBJ1-1; D is possibly TRBD1 (6 bases). The CDR3 spans 16 residues. The germline V gene has CDR1 WNHNN and CDR2 SYGVQD (reference sequence). V shed 5 bases and J shed 7 bases, with 23 bases lying between them. In nucleotides, the CDR3 is TGCGCCAGCAGTATGAGCCAGGGGCTCTCCCGGGGTGAAGCTTTCTTT. As protein: CASSMSQGLSRGEAFF.

The chain links TRBV7-2 to TRBJ2-4, with a possible D match to TRBD1 (6 bases). This CDR3 spans 16 amino acids. Trimming stripped 4 bases from V and 8 bases from J, with 21 bases between. The V gene's germline CDR1 is SGHTA and CDR2 FQGNSA. DNA of the CDR3: TGTGCCAGCAGCTCGAACTCGGGACAAGTGGTAGACATTCAGTACTTC. Residues: CASSSNSGQVVDIQYF.

The chain employs TRBV25-1 and TRBJ1-5; no firm D call. V lost 6 bases and J 6 bases, leaving 15 bases between the germline ends. From germline, CDR1 is MGHDK and CDR2 SYGVNS. CDR3 size: 14 residues. CDR3 in DNA: TGTGCCAGCAGCCCTACGGGGAGAAGTCAGCCCCAGCATTTT. Amino acid sequence: CASSPTGRSQPQHF.

This clone appeared once. The gene calls are TRBV5-1 and TRBJ2-7; 8 nucleotides agree with TRBD2. The V gene's germline CDR1 is SGHRS and CDR2 YFSETQ. V lost 4 bases, J lost 1 base, and 10 bases stayed unmatched. The CDR3 spans 16 residues. The CDR3 DNA follows: TGCGCCAGCAGCCTAGCGGGCGCCCAAACTTCCTACGAGCAGTACTTC. It is translated as CASSLAGAQTSYEQYF. The whole variable domain, remainder taken from reference TRBV5-1 and TRBJ2-7, is KAGVTQTPRYLIKTRGQQVTLSCSPISGHRSVSWYQQTPGQGLQFLFEYFSETQRNKGNFPGRFSGRQFSNSRSEMNVSTLELGDSALYLCASSLAGAQTSYEQYFGPGTRLTVT.

The chain has TRBV5-1 and TRBJ1-1; D possibly corresponds to TRBD1 (5 bases). This CDR3 has 15 amino acids. Looked up from germline, CDR1 is SGHRS and CDR2 is YFSETQ. V gave up 0 bases and J gave up 3 bases, with 12 bases separating them. CDR3 protein: CASSLGGSWDTEAFF. In DNA form, the CDR3 reads TGCGCCAGCAGCTTGGGGGGCAGTTGGGACACTGAAGCTTTCTTT. Full variable domain (outside the CDR3, taken from reference TRBV5-1 and TRBJ1-1): KAGVTQTPRYLIKTRGQQVTLSCSPISGHRSVSWYQQTPGQGLQFLFEYFSETQRNKGNFPGRFSGRQFSNSRSEMNVSTLELGDSALYLCASSLGGSWDTEAFFGQGTRLTVV.

This chain uses TRBV6-5 with TRBJ2-1; 8 positions agree with TRBD1. The CDR3 loop spans 15 amino acids. With 6 bases clipped from V and 7 bases from J, the junction kept 11 bases outside the gene matches. Per germline, CDR1 MNHEY and CDR2 SVGAGI. DNA for the CDR3: TGTGCCAGCAGCCATGGACAGGGTTCTCGTAATGAGCAGTTCTTC. Protein product: CASSHGQGSRNEQFF.

This clone came up a few times. The rearrangement links TRBV6-1 to TRBJ1-5; TRBD1 might be the D (5 bases). Germline CDR1 and CDR2: MNHNS and SASEGT. With 0 bases removed from V and 6 bases from J, the gap between germline ends came to 9 bases. This CDR3 region has 14 residues. In nucleotides, the CDR3 is TGTGCCAGCAGTGAAGCAGGAGGGGCTCAGCCCCAGCATTTT. As protein: CASSEAGGAQPQHF.

This chain connects TRBV7-9 to TRBJ2-7; tentative D call: TRBD1 (6 bases). CDR1 and CDR2 from the germline V gene are SEHNR and FQNEAQ (reference sequence). CDR3 size: 13 residues. V shed 5 bases and J shed 6 bases, with 14 bases lying between them. CDR3 coding DNA: TGTGCCAGCAGCCCCGGGCAGGGGTTCGAGCAGTACTTC. Its translation: CASSPGQGFEQYF.

This rearrangement joins TRBV15 to TRBJ1-5, with D possibly TRBD1 on 5 matching bases. Germline-derived CDR1 and CDR2 are LNHNV and YYDKDF (reference sequence). The CDR3 runs 16 residues. Trimming left V 1 base short and J 11 bases short, with 21 bases between. CDR3 in DNA: TGTGCCACCAGCAGAGGGGATTCAGGGATTGGGGGGACCCAGCATTTT. Its translation: CATSRGDSGIGGTQHF.

The V and J genes are TRBV3-1 (or the pseudogene TRBV3-2) and TRBJ1-1; a weak D match, TRBD1 (6 bases). Germline CDR1 reads LGHDT; CDR2 reads YNNKEL (reference sequence). The ends were cut back, 2 bases at V and 1 base at J, with 8 bases in the middle. The CDR3 contains 14 residues. CDR3 sequence (DNA): TGTGCCAGCAGCCAACAAGGGGGGAACACTGAAGCTTTCTTT. It yields the protein CASSQQGGNTEAFF.

The J gene is TRBJ1-5, the V gene TRBV25-1; 7 bases are a match to TRBD1. The CDR3 has 16 amino acids. From germline, CDR1 is MGHDK and CDR2 SYGVNS. The V segment lost 3 bases and the J segment 5 bases; nucleotides outside the gene matches: 10. CDR3 sequence (DNA): TGTGCCAGCAGTGATTTACGGACAGGAGGGGATCAGCCCCAGCATTTT. Translating gives CASSDLRTGGDQPQHF.